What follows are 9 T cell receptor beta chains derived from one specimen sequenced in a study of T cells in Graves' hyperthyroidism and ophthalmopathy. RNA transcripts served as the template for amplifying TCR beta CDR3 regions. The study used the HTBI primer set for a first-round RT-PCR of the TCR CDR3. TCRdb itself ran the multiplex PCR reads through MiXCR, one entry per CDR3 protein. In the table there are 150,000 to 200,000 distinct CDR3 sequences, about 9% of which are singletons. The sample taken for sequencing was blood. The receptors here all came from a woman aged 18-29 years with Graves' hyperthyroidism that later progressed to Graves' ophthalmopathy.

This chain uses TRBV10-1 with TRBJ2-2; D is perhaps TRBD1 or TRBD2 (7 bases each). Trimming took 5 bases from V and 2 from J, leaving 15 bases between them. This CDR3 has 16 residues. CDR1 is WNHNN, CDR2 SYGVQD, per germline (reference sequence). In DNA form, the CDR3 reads TGCGCCAGCAGTAGGGGGCCGGGAGGCAACACCGGGGAGCTGTTTTTT. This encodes CASSRGPGGNTGELFF.

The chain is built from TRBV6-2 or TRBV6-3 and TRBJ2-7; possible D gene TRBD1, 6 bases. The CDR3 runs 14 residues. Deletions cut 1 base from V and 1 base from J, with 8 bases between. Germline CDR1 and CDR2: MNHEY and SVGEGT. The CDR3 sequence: CASSYLGGSYEQYF. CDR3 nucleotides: TGTGCCAGCAGTTACTTAGGGGGTTCCTACGAGCAGTACTTC.

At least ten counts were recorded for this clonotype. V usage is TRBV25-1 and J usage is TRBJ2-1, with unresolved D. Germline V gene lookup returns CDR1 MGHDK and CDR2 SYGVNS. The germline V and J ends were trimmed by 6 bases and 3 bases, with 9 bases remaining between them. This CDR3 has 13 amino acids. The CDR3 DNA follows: TGTGCCAGCAGCCTAGATGTCTACAATGAGCAGTTCTTC. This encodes CASSLDVYNEQFF.

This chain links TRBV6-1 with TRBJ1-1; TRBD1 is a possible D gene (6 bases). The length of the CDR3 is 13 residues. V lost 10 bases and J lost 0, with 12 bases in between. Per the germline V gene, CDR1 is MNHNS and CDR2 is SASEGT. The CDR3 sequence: CATQAGVNTEAFF. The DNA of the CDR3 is TGTGCCACCCAGGCAGGGGTGAACACTGAAGCTTTCTTT.

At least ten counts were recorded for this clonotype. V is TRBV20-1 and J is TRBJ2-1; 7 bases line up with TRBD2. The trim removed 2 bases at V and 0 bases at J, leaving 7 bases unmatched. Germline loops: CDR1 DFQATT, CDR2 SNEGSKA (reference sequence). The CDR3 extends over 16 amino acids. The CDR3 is CSARPLASGSYNEQFF. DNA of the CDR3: TGCAGTGCTAGACCTTTGGCTAGCGGCTCCTACAATGAGCAGTTCTTC.

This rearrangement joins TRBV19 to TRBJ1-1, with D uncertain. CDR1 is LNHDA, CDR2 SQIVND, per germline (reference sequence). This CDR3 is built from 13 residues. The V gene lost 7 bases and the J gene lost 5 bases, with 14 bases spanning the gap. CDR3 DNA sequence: TGTGCCAGTACAGAAGGGTCTTTAACTGAAGCTTTCTTT. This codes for CASTEGSLTEAFF.

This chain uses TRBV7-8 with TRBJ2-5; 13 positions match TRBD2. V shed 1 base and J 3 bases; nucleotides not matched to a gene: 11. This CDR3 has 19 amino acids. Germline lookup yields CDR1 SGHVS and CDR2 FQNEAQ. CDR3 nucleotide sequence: TGTGCCAGCAGCTTAGTCCCGGGACTAGCGGGAACGCTAGAAGAGACCCAGTACTTC. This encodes CASSLVPGLAGTLEETQYF.

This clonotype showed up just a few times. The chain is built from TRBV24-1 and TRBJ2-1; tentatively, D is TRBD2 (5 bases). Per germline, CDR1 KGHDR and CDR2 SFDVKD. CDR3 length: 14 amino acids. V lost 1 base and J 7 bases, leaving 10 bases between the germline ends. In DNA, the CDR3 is TGTGCCACCAGTGATTTCGCTAGCCGTAATGAGCAGTTCTTC. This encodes CATSDFASRNEQFF.

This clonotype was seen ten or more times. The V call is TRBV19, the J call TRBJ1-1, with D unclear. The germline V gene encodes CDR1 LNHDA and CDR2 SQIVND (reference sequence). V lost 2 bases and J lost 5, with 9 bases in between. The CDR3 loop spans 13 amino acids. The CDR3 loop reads CASSIKGRTEAFF. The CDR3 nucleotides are TGTGCCAGTAGTATAAAAGGGAGGACTGAAGCTTTCTTT.